Reported below is one T cell receptor beta chain. The data are from a study of blood T cell repertoires in COVID-19. V dropped 3 bases and J dropped 16; count of bases not matched to a gene: 11. The CDR3 consists of 14 residues. Per the germline V gene, CDR1 is SQVTM and CDR2 is ANQGSEA. Original processing notes: Amplification with reference gene primers provided the estimates of nucleated cell counts. Using immunoSEQ multiplex PCR, the repertoire was profiled, and TCRdb retains in-frame clones only, with some absent. That table is the source of V, J and clone size, and D and trimming were worked out from the DNA. The sample gives about 94,000 clones, 78% of which show up once; 6.3% is in the top ten.

V and J are TRBV29-1 and TRBJ2-1; 14 nucleotides line up with TRBD2. This receptor was taken from a man between 70 and 80 years old with COVID-19, enrolled during active disease. The sequencing input was peripheral blood. This chain's CDR3 is CSVEGLAGVSGQFF. CDR3 DNA sequence: TGCAGCGTTGAGGGACTAGCGGGAGTTTCGGGTCAATTCTTC.